This T cell receptor beta chain was observed in a study of blood T cells in healthy people across ages (dated by TCRdb to between 2015 and 2016). Background for the entire study: In model experiments, template switching captured about one uniquely barcoded TCR beta cDNA molecule for every two T cells. Age-related changes in TCR beta repertoire diversity were measured in the study by deep sequencing normalized with unique cDNA molecular identifiers. Four age groups were formed from the donors: young (average approximately 15 years), middle-aged (approximately 39), aged (over 55) and long-lived (approximately 80). To avoid experimental bias, donors of different ages were spread randomly across the sequencing lanes. Two additional independent replicas of 1 million unique cDNA reads from the same blood draw were analyzed for two donors (one aged 18 to 30 and one aged 80 or older).

Donors were a few dozen systemically healthy Caucasian individuals from Russia aged roughly 6 to 100 years. Each donor gave about 9.8 milliliters of peripheral blood, drawn into EDTA-treated Vacutainer tubes. PBMCs were isolated by Ficoll-Paque density-gradient centrifugation, with at least 6.5 million obtained per sample. Trizol reagent was used to extract total RNA from PBMCs, with at least 6 micrograms per sample. Naive CD45RAhigh/CD27high T cell percentages were measured by flow cytometry on a PBMC aliquot from every donor. Summary of the overall study and its limitations: Estimates of total diversity based on one million sequenced T cells were considered lower bounds and underestimates. Compared with the aged group, more naive CD4+ T cells, fewer expanded clones and increased TCR diversity were shown by the long-lived group, suggesting age selection. Because donor CMV infection status was unknown, age-related changes in expanded clonotypes were potentially confounded. Because profiling used bulk unsorted PBMCs, naive and antigen-experienced compartments could not be compared conclusively. The percentage of naive T cells measured by flow cytometry correlated strongly with observed TCR beta diversity. As age increased, observed TCR beta diversity per million T cells dropped in a roughly linear way, and a significant reduction was already evident by age approximately 40.

This clonotype was counted only a few times. Its recognized antigen is unknown. Base qualities are not recorded, but no much larger clone differs from it by a single base. Libraries were constructed by 5' RACE. TCRdb records Illumina HiSeq 2500 as the sequencer. The second PCR ran for roughly 6 to 11 cycles and used a J-beta primer mix along with a sample-barcoded 5' primer. A unique molecular identifier was introduced onto each TCR beta cDNA molecule by a template-switch 5' adaptor carrying 12 random nucleotides. Each sample yielded at least 3 million CDR3-containing paired-end reads. The Mint cDNA synthesis kit, primed by a TRBC-specific oligonucleotide, was used to synthesize first-strand cDNA from all RNA. Following uracil-DNA glycosylase treatment, all cDNA underwent a first 18-cycle PCR with the universal primers M1SS and BC2_uni_R. The source study handled its data this way. Normalization of each sample was performed by random selection of 1 million high-quality reads, each carrying a distinct molecular identifier. Reads with shared molecular identifiers were discarded instead of being binned into consensus sequences. CDR3 identification, clonotype clustering and error correction used MiTCR with a Q25 quality threshold and the strictest error-elimination algorithm. A nonparametric unseen species model with Euler transformation was used to estimate lower-bound total TCR beta diversity. TCRdb reworked the public reads: Q25 trimming with fastp, MiXCR clone assembly, productive beta chains retained. Entries are consolidated by CDR3 protein sequence, retaining the most common genes and DNA. The V and J calls reflect TCRdb's pipeline rather than the authors' work. The sample yields approximately 670,000 distinct CDR3 sequences; about 43% were counted once. The ten largest clones represent about 32% of the sample.

The sample consisted of blood. The TCR comes from a man older than 75 in good health.

The CDR3 protein is CASSPPDRGWAETQYF. The bases are TGTGCCAGCAGTCCTCCGGACAGGGGCTGGGCAGAGACCCAGTACTTC. This sequence uses TRBV6-2 or TRBV6-3 and TRBJ2-5, with 9 middle bases fitting TRBD1. Here V drops 5 bases and J drops 4 bases, and the junction holds 11 bases not matched to any gene. Reading from cysteine to phenylalanine, the CDR3 counts 16 amino acids. Only CDR3 DNA remains: 48 bases, in frame from the first base. The CDR1 and CDR2 encoded by the germline V gene are MNHEY and SVGEGT.